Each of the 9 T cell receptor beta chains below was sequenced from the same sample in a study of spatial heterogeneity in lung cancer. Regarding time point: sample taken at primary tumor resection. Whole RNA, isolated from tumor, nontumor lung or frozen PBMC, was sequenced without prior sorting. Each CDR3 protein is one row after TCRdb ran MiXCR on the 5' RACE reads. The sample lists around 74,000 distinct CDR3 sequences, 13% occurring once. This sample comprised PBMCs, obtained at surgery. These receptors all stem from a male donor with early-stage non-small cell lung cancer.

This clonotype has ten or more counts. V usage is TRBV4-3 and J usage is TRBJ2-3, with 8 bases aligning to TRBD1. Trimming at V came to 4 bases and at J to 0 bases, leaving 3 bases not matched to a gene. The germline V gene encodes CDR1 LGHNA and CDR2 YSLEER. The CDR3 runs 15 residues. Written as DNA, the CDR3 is TGCGCCAGCAGCCTAGGACAGGGTAGCACAGATACGCAGTATTTT. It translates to CASSLGQGSTDTQYF.

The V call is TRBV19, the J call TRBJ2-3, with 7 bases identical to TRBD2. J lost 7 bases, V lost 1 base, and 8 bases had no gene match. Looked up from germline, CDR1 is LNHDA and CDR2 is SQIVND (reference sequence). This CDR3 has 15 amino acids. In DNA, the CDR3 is TGTGCCAGTAGTATAGTCGTGGCTAGCGGAAATACGCAGTATTTT. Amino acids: CASSIVVASGNTQYF.

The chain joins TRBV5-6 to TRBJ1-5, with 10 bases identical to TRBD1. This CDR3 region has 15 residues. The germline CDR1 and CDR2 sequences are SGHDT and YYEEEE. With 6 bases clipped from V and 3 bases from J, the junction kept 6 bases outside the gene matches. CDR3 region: CASTRQGAFNQPQHF. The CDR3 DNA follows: TGTGCCAGCACCCGACAGGGGGCTTTCAATCAGCCCCAGCATTTT.

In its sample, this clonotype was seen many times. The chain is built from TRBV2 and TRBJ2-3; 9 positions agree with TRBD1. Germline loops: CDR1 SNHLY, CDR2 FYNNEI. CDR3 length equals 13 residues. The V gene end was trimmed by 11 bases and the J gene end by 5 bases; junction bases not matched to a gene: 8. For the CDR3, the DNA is TGTGCCGGCCGGGACAGGGTTGGAGATACGCAGTATTTT. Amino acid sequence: CAGRDRVGDTQYF.

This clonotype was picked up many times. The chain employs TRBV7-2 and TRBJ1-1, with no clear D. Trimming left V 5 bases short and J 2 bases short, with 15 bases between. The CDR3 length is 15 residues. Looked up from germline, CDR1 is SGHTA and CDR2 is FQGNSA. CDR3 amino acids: CASSPRLKFNTEAFF. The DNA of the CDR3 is TGTGCCAGCAGCCCACGCCTCAAATTTAACACTGAAGCTTTCTTT. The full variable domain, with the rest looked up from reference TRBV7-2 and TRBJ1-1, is GAGVSQSPSNKVTEKGKDVELRCDPISGHTALYWYRQSLGQGLEFLIYFQGNSAPDKSGLPSDRFSAERTGGSVSTLTIQRTQQEDSAVYLCASSPRLKFNTEAFFGQGTRLTVV.

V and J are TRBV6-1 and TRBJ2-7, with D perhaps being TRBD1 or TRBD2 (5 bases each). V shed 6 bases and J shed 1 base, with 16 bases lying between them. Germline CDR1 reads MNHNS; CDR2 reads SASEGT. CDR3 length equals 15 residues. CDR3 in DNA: TGTGCCAGCAGCGGATCAGGGCCGGGGTCCTACGAGCAGTACTTC. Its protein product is CASSGSGPGSYEQYF.

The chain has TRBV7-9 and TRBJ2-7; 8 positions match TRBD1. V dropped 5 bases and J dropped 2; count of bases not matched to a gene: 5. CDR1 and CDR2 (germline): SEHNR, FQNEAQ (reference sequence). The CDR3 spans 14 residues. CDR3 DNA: TGTGCCAGCAGCGCCACAGGGGGAGCCTACGAGCAGTACTTC. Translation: CASSATGGAYEQYF.

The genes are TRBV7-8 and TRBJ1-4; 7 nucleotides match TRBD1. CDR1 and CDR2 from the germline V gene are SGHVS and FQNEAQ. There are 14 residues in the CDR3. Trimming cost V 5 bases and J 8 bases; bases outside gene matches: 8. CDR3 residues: CASSLGTAREKLFF. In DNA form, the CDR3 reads TGTGCCAGCAGCCTCGGGACAGCGCGCGAAAAACTGTTTTTT. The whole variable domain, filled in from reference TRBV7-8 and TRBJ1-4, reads GAGVSQSPRYKVAKRGQDVALRCDPISGHVSLFWYQQALGQGPEFLTYFQNEAQLDKSGLPSDRFFAERPEGSVSTLKIQRTQQEDSAVYLCASSLGTAREKLFFGSGTQLSVL.

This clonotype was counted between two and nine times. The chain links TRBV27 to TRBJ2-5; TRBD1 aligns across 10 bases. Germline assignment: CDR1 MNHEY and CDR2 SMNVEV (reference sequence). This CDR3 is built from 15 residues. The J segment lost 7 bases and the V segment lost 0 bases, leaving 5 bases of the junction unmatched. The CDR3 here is CASSLSGQGRGTQYF. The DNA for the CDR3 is TGTGCCAGCAGTTTATCGGGACAGGGGCGGGGGACCCAGTACTTC.